This TCR beta chain was profiled in a study of blood T cell repertoires in COVID-19. Study-wide context: There were acute and convalescent COVID-19 samples, and they came from the United States, Italy and Spain.

As handled by the study authors: Amplification of reference gene primers was used by the study to estimate nucleated cell counts. Data came from immunoSEQ multiplex PCR; TCRdb stores just in-frame clones and leaves some out. V, J and clone size are taken as reported in that table, and D and trimming were inferred from the DNA itself. The sample holds about 230,000 clones, over 80% seen once. CDR3 length equals 17 residues. Germline CDR1 and CDR2: SGHAT and FQNNGV. Germline trimming cut 4 bases from V and 0 bases from J; bases unmatched to any gene: 8. The V gene is TRBV11-2, the J gene TRBJ2-1; 8 bases match TRBD2. The clonotype originates from a man aged 35 to 55 with acute or convalescent COVID-19. Sequencing was performed on peripheral blood. This CDR3 is CASSSFGRGSSYNEQFF. The CDR3 DNA reads TGTGCCAGCAGCTCCTTCGGGAGGGGGAGCTCCTACAATGAGCAGTTCTTC.